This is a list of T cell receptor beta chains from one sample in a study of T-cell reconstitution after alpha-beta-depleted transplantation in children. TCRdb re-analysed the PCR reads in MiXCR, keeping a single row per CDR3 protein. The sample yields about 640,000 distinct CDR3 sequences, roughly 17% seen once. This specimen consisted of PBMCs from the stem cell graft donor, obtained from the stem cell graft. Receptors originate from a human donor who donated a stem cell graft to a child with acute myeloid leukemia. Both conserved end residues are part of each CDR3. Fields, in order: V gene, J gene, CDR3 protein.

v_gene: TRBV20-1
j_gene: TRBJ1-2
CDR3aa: CSALLGGYGYTF

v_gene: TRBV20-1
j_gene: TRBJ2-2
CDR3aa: CSARSPTNTGELFF

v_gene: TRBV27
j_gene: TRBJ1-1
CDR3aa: CASSLRDRHKNTEAFF

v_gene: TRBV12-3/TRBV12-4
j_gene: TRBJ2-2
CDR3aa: CASSPWSDRGDTGELFF

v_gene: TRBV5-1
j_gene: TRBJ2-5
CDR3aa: CASSPRTSDGETQYF

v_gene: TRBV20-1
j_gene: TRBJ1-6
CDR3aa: CSASEGAGFVSPLHF

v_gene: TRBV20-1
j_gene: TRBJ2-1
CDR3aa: CSAGDRLRNEQFF

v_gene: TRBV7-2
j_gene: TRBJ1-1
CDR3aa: CASSRSEPLRAFF

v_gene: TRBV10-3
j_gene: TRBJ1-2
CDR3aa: CAISAVGADGYTF

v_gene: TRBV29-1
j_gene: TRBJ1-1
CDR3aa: CSATPGGNTEAFF

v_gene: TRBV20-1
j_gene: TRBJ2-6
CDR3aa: CSAPRRTAGANVLTF

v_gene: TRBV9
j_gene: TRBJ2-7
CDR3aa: CASSVEATYEQYF

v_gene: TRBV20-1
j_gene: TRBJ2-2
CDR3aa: CCVHSTGELFF

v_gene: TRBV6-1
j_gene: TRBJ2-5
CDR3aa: CASRTGDRPQETQYF

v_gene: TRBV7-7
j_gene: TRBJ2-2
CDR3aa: CASKGSGELFF

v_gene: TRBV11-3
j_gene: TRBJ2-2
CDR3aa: CASSFRGGGAGNTGELFF

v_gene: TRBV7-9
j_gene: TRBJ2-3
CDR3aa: CASSSLGGRMADTQYF

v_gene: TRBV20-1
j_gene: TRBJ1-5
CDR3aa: CSASGQGRMNNQPQHF

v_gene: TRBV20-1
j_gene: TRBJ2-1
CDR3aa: CSAIEGEGHYNEQFF

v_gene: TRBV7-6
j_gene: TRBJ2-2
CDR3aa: CASSPLAGRGGELFF

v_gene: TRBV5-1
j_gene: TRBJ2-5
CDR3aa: CASSFTGTGGDWETQYF

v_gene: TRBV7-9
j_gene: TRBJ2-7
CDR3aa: CASTLGDYEQYF

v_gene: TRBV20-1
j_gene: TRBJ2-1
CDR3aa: CSARGTYYNEQFF

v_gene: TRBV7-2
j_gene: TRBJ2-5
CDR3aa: CASSPRRVTMETQYF

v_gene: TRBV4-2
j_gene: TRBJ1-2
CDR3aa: CASSHLNRGSNYGYTF

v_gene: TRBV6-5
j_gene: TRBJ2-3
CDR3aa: CASSYSASGNTDTQYF

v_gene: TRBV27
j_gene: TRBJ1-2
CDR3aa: CASSLRDSLIRGYTF

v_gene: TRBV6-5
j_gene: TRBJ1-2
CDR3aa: CASSTDFFGYTF

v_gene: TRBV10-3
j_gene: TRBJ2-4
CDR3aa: CAISESKVVQYF

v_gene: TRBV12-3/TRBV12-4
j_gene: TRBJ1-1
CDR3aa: CASSLGVRTEAFF

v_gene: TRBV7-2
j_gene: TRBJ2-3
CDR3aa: CASSLIGQGGSTDTQYF

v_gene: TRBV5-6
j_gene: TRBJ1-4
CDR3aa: CASSFSRLGTTNEKLFF

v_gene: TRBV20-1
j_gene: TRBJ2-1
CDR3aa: CSALGTSGGLYNEQFF

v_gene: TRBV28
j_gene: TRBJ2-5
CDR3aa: CASSPGEETQYF

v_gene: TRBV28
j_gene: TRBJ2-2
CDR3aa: CASSLWRESGELFF

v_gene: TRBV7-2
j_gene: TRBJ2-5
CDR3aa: CASSWGSGETQYF

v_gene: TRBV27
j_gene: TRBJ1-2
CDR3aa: CASSLGRAHGYTF

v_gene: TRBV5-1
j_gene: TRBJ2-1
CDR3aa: CASSLEGSGGSYNEQFF

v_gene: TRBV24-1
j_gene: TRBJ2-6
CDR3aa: CATSDREFGANVLTF

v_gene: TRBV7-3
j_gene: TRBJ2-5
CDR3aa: CASSLRAARGAGVMGYQETQYF

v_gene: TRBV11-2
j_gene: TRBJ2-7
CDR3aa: CASIAGSDYEQYF